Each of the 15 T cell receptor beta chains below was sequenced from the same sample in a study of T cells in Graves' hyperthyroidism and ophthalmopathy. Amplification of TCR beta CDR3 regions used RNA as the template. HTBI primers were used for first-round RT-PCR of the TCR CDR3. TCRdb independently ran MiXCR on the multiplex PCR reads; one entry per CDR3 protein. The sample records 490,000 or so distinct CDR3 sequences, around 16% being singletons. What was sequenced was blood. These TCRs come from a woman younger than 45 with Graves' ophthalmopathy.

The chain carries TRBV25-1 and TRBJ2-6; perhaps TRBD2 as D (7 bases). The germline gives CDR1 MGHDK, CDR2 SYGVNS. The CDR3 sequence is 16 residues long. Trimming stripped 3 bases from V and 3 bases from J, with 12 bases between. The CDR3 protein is CASSEWGGHGANVLTF. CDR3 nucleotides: TGTGCCAGCAGTGAGTGGGGGGGCCATGGGGCCAACGTCCTGACTTTC.

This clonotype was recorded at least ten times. The CDR3 here is CASSSDSRGAGADTQYF. CDR3 in DNA: TGTGCCAGCAGCTCTGACAGTCGGGGGGCCGGTGCAGATACGCAGTATTTT. J is TRBJ2-3 and V is TRBV2; weak D call: TRBD2 (7 bases). V was cut by 6 bases and J by 4 bases, with 23 bases left in between. This CDR3 has 17 residues. CDR1 and CDR2 (germline): SNHLY, FYNNEI.

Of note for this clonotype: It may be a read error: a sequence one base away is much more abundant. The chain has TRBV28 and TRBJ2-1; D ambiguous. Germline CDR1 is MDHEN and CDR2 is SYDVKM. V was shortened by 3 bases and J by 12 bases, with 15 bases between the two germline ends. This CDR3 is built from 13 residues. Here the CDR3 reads CASSFDAMSGQFF. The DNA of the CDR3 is TGTGCCAGCAGTTTTGACGCAATGAGTGGGCAGTTCTTC.

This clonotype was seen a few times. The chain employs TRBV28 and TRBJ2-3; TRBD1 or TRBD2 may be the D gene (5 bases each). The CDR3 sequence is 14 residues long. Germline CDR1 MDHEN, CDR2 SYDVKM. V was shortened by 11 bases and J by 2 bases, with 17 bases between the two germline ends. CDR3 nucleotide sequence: TGTGCCTCCCAAAACCACGGGACCACAGATACGCAGTATTTT. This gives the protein CASQNHGTTDTQYF.

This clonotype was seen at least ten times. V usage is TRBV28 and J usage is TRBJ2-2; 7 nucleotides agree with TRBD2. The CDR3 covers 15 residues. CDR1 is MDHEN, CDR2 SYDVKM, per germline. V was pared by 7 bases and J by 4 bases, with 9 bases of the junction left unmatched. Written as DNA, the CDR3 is TGTGCCAGCAAACCACGACTAGCCGGCACCGGGGAGCTGTTTTTT. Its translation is CASKPRLAGTGELFF.

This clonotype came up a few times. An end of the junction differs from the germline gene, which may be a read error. Here the CDR3 DNA reads TGCGTCAGCAGCTTGGCCGCAGGACTCTTAGAGACCCAGTACTTC. Its translation is CVSSLAAGLLETQYF. The genes are TRBV5-1 and TRBJ2-5, with TRBD2 as a possible D gene (5 bases). The length of the CDR3 is 15 residues. Germline CDR1 and CDR2: SGHRS and YFSETQ.

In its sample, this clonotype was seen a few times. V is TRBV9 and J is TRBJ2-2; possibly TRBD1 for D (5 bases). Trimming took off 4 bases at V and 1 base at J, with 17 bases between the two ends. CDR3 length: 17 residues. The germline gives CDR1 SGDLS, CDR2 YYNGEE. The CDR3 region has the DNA TGTGCCAGCAGCCCTCGGGTGGGGCGGCGGAACACCGGGGAGCTGTTTTTT. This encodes CASSPRVGRRNTGELFF.

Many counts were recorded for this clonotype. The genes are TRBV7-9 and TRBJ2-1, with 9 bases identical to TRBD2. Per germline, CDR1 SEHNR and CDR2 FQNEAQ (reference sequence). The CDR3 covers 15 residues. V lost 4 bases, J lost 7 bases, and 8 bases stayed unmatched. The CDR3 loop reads CASSSPSGTINEQFF. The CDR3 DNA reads TGTGCCAGCAGCTCCCCTAGCGGGACGATTAATGAGCAGTTCTTC. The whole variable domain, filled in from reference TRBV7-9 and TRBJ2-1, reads DTGVSQNPRHKITKRGQNVTFRCDPISEHNRLYWYRQTLGQGPEFLTYFQNEAQLEKSRLLSDRFSAERPKGSFSTLEIQRTEQGDSAMYLCASSSPSGTINEQFFGPGTRLTVL.

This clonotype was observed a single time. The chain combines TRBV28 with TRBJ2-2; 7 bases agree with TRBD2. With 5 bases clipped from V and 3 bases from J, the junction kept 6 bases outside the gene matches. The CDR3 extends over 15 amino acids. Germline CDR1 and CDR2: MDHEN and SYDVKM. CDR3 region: CASSPPGLHTGELFF. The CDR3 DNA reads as TGTGCCAGCAGTCCGCCGGGACTACACACCGGGGAGCTGTTTTTT.

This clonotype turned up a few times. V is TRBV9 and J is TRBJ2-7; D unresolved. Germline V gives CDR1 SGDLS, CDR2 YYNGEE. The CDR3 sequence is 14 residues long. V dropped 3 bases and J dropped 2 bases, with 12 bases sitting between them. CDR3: CASSAQPGPYEQYF. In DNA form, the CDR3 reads TGTGCCAGCAGCGCCCAACCCGGGCCCTACGAGCAGTACTTC.

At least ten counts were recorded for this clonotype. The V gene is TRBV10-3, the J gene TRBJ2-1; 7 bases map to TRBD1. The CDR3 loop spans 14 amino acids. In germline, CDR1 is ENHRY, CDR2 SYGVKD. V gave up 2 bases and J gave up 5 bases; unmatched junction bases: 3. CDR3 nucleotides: TGTGCCATCAGTGAGACTGGGACAGACAATGAGCAGTTCTTC. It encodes CAISETGTDNEQFF.

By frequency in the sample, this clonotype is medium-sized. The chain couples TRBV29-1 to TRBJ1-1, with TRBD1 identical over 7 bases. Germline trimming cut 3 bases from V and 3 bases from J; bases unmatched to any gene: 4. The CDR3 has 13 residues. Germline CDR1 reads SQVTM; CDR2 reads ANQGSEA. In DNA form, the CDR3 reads TGCAGCGTTGACGGGACAGACGACACTGAAGCTTTCTTT. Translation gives CSVDGTDDTEAFF.

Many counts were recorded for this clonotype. CDR3 amino acids: CSARDGTGSYEQYF. CDR3 coding DNA: TGCAGTGCTAGAGACGGGACAGGGTCCTACGAGCAGTACTTC. This sequence joins TRBV20-1 and TRBJ2-7; TRBD1 matches 9 bases. Germline-derived CDR1 and CDR2 are DFQATT and SNEGSKA (reference sequence). The ends lost 0 bases at V and 1 base at J; junction bases unmatched: 1. The CDR3 runs to 14 residues.

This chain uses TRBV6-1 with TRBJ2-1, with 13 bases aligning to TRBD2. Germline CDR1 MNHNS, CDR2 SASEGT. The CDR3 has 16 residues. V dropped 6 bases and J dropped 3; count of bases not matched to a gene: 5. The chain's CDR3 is CASRSRLAGGYNEQFF. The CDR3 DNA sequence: TGTGCCAGCAGGTCTCGACTAGCGGGAGGCTACAATGAGCAGTTCTTC.

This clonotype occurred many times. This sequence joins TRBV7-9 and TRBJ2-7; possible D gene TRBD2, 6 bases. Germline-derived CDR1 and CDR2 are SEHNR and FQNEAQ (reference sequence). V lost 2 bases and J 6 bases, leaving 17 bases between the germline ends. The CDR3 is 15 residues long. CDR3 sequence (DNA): TGTGCCAGCAGCTTACTAAACGGGGGAACCACCGAGCAGTACTTC. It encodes CASSLLNGGTTEQYF.